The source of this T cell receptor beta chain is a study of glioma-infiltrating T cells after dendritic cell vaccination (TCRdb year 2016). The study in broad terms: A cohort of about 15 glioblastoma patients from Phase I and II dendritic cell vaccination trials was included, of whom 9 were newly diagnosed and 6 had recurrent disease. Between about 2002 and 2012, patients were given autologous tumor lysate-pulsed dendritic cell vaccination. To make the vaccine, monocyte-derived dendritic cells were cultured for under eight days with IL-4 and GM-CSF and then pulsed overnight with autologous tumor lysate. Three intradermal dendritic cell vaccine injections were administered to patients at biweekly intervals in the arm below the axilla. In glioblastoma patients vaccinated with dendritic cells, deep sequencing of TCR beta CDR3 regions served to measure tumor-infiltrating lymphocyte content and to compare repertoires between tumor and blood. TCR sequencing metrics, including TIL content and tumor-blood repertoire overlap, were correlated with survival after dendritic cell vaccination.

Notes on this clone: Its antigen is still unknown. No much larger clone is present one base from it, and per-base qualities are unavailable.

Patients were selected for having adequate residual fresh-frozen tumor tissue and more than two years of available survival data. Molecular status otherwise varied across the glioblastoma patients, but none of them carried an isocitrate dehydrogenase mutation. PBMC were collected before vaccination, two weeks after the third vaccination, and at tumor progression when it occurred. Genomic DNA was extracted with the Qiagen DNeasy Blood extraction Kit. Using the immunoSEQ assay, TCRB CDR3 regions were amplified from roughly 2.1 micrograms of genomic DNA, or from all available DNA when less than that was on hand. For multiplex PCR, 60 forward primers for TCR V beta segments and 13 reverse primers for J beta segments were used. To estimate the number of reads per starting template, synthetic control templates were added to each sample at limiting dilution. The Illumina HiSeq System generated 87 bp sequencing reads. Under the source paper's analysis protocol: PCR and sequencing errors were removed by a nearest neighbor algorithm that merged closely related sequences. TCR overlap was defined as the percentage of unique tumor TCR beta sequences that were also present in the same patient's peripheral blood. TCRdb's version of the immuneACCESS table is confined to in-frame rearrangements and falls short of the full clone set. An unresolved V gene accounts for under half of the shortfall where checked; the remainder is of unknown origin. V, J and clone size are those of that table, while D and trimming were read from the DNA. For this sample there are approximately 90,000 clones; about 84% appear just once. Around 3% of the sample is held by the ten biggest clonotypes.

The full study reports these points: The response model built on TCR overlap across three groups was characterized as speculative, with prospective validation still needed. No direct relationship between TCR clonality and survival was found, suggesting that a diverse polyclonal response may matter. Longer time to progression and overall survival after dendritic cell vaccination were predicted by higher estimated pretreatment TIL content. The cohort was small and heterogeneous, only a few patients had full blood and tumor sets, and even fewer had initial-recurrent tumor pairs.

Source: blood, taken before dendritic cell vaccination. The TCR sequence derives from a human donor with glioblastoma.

The DNA reads as follows: TGTGCCAGCAGTCGCGGACAGGGACAGGAGACCCAGTACTTC. Its protein product is CASSRGQGQETQYF. The chain joins TRBV7-6 to TRBJ2-5, and 8 junctional nucleotides match TRBD1. The CDR3 covers 14 residues, taking in both the cysteine and the phenylalanine. Just the 42-base CDR3 DNA is kept, in frame starting at base 1. V is pruned by 6 bases and J by 5 bases, leaving 8 bases of the junction without a gene match. The germline V gene yields SGHVS for CDR1 and FNYEAQ for CDR2.